The 22 T cell receptor beta chains below come from one sample, sequenced in a study of persistence of HIV-infected CD4 T cells. The immunoSEQ assay was version 4, run in survey mode. The protocol was immunoSEQ multiplex PCR, while the TCRdb copy is restricted to in-frame clones and leaves out a portion. The sample carries 35,000 to 45,000 clones, about nine tenths recorded once. Nonspecific anti-CD3/anti-CD28 bead stimulation represents the broad CD4+ T cell repertoire. Sorting selected CD4+ T cells upregulating both CD40 ligand and CD69. For these receptors, no antigen is known. The sequences come from CD4+ T cells sorted from PBMCs after roughly 20-hour stimulation, collected from a patient who received antiretroviral therapy. Source of these receptors: an adult woman with HIV who was CMV-seropositive.

The rearrangement joins TRBV5-5 to TRBJ1-1, with D unclear. Germline V gene data show CDR1 as SGHKS and CDR2 as YYEKEE (reference sequence). V was shortened by 0 bases and J by 5 bases, with 14 bases between the two germline ends. CDR3 length: 15 amino acids. CDR3: CASSLANVARTEAFF. The CDR3 region has the DNA TGTGCCAGCAGCTTGGCCAATGTCGCGCGTACTGAAGCTTTCTTT.

V and J are TRBV14 and TRBJ1-2; D perhaps matches TRBD1 (6 bases). This CDR3 is built from 16 residues. Germline assignment: CDR1 SGHDN and CDR2 FVKESK. The V and J ends lost 0 bases and 0 bases respectively, with 11 bases between them. DNA of the CDR3: TGTGCCAGCAGCCAAGATCCGGGGGGCGCTAACTATGGCTACACCTTC. It yields the protein CASSQDPGGANYGYTF.

The chain joins TRBV5-1 to TRBJ1-3; TRBD1 is a possible D gene (5 bases). Germline-derived CDR1 and CDR2 are SGHRS and YFSETQ. CDR3 length equals 15 residues. The V and J ends lost 1 base and 2 bases respectively, with 10 bases between them. Written as DNA, the CDR3 is TGCGCCAGCAGCTTGCAAGCAGGGACTGGAAACACCATATATTTT. Residues: CASSLQAGTGNTIYF.

The J gene is TRBJ2-3, the V gene TRBV24-1; weak D call: TRBD1 (6 bases). Trimming took off 9 bases at V and 0 bases at J, with 12 bases between the two ends. Germline CDR1 reads KGHDR; CDR2 reads SFDVKD. There are 14 residues in the CDR3. CDR3 loop: CATSLDSSTDTQYF. In DNA form, the CDR3 reads TGTGCCACCTCGCTGGACAGTAGCACAGATACGCAGTATTTT.

The chain employs TRBV5-6 and TRBJ2-4; D not certain. Looked up from germline, CDR1 is SGHDT and CDR2 is YYEEEE. Trimming left V 2 bases short and J 4 bases short, with 7 bases between. The CDR3 contains 13 residues. This CDR3 is CASSLVIKNIQYF. The CDR3 bases are TGTGCCAGCAGCTTAGTAATAAAAAACATTCAGTACTTC.

CDR3 sequence: CASGLEGRPDQPQHF. The CDR3 DNA sequence: TGTGCTAGTGGTTTGGAGGGACGGCCTGATCAGCCCCAGCATTTT. The chain links TRBV12-5 to TRBJ1-5; possibly TRBD1 for D (5 bases). The CDR3 sequence is 15 residues long. The V gene lost 1 base and the J gene lost 5 bases, with 12 bases spanning the gap. Germline V gene sequence: CDR1 LGHNT, CDR2 FRNRAP.

V is TRBV11-3 and J is TRBJ2-1; 7 bases are a match to TRBD1. The trim removed 5 bases at V and 8 bases at J, leaving 12 bases unmatched. This CDR3 spans 15 amino acids. The germline CDR1 and CDR2 sequences are SGHNT and YENEEA. The CDR3 DNA is TGTGCCAGCAGCGAGGGGGCGTTAAGTAAGGATGAGCAGTTCTTC. Residues: CASSEGALSKDEQFF.

V usage is TRBV20-1 and J usage is TRBJ1-5; D remains unclear. With 3 bases removed from V and 2 bases from J, the gap between germline ends came to 17 bases. Germline V lookup: CDR1 DFQATT, CDR2 SNEGSKA (reference sequence). The CDR3 is 16 residues long. CDR3 sequence reads: CSASSTGPTRNQPQHF. The CDR3 nucleotides read TGCAGTGCTAGTTCCACCGGGCCGACACGCAATCAGCCCCAGCATTTT.

The rearrangement joins TRBV24-1 to TRBJ2-2, with 9 bases that match TRBD1. The germline gives CDR1 KGHDR, CDR2 SFDVKD. Trimming cost V 4 bases and J 1 base; bases outside gene matches: 3. CDR3 length: 16 amino acids. This CDR3 reads CATSEEGQGNTGELFF. The CDR3 DNA follows: TGTGCCACCAGTGAAGAGGGACAGGGGAACACCGGGGAGCTGTTTTTT.

The chain carries TRBV3-1 (or the pseudogene TRBV3-2) and TRBJ1-3; D call uncertain. From germline, CDR1 is LGHDT and CDR2 YNNKEL (reference sequence). Trimming took off 2 bases at V and 9 bases at J, with 17 bases between the two ends. The CDR3 length is 15 residues. CDR3 region: CASSQSTAQGATIYF. For the CDR3, the DNA is TGTGCCAGCAGCCAAAGCACAGCTCAAGGCGCCACCATATATTTT.

The rearrangement uses TRBV5-4 and TRBJ1-4; D is possibly TRBD1 (6 bases). The CDR3 extends over 15 amino acids. Germline CDR1 reads SGHNT; CDR2 reads YYREEE (reference sequence). V was pared by 1 base and J by 7 bases, with 14 bases between. The CDR3 nucleotides read TGTGCCAGCAGCTTGATGTCGGGGGCGAGTGAAAAACTGTTTTTT. Its protein product is CASSLMSGASEKLFF.

This rearrangement joins TRBV6-4 to TRBJ1-6; possibly TRBD1 for D (6 bases). Germline lookup yields CDR1 MRHNA and CDR2 SNTAGT. The CDR3 runs 14 residues. With 5 bases removed from V and 9 bases from J, the gap between germline ends came to 14 bases. The CDR3 reads CASSPERGGSPLHF. In DNA, the CDR3 is TGTGCCAGCAGTCCGGAAAGGGGGGGTTCACCCCTCCACTTT.

The CDR3 loop is CASREDVGEQFF. The CDR3 region has the DNA TGTGCCAGCAGAGAGGACGTGGGTGAGCAGTTCTTC. The chain carries TRBV3-1 (or the pseudogene TRBV3-2) and TRBJ2-1, with D uncertain. The V and J ends lost 6 bases and 9 bases respectively, with 12 bases between them. CDR3 length equals 12 residues. Germline V gene data show CDR1 as LGHDT and CDR2 as YNNKEL (reference sequence).

The chain is built from TRBV19 and TRBJ1-2; 8 bases match TRBD1. CDR3 length: 14 amino acids. Trimming took 6 bases from V and 4 from J; bases not matched to a gene: 7. Germline V CDR1 and CDR2: LNHDA, SQIVND (reference sequence). The CDR3 protein is CASSPRDRPYGYTF. The CDR3 region has the DNA TGTGCCAGTAGCCCCCGGGACAGGCCCTATGGCTACACCTTC.

The chain couples TRBV5-6 to TRBJ2-3; 9 bases fit TRBD2. Germline CDR1 reads SGHDT; CDR2 reads YYEEEE. The CDR3 sequence is 16 residues long. Germline trimming cut 2 bases from V and 2 bases from J; bases unmatched to any gene: 6. Written as DNA, the CDR3 is TGTGCCAGCAGCTTCCTACTAGCGGGCTACACAGATACGCAGTATTTT. It specifies CASSFLLAGYTDTQYF.

The chain links TRBV15 to TRBJ1-2, with D unclear. This CDR3 is 12 amino acids long. V shed 0 bases and J shed 7 bases, with 6 bases lying between them. Looked up from germline, CDR1 is LNHNV and CDR2 is YYDKDF (reference sequence). CDR3 nucleotides: TGTGCCACCAGCAGAGATTTGGGTGGCTACACCTTC. It specifies CATSRDLGGYTF.

CDR3 residues: CASSPSSGQMGNTEAFF. CDR3 DNA sequence: TGCGCCAGCAGCCCTTCTTCTGGACAGATGGGGAACACTGAAGCTTTCTTT. The V call is TRBV5-1, the J call TRBJ1-1; tentatively, D is TRBD1 (6 bases). Trimming removed 4 bases at V and 1 base at J, with 20 bases between. This CDR3 has 17 amino acids. The germline V gene has CDR1 SGHRS and CDR2 YFSETQ.

This chain connects TRBV19 to TRBJ2-2; possibly TRBD2 for D (5 bases). The CDR3 length is 15 residues. Trimming pared 1 base from V and 6 bases from J, leaving 12 bases between. CDR1 LNHDA and CDR2 SQIVND come from the germline V gene (reference sequence). The CDR3 region is CASSIATGESGELFF. For the CDR3, the DNA is TGTGCCAGTAGTATAGCAACCGGGGAGTCCGGGGAGCTGTTTTTT.

In this sample, this clone turned up once. The chain uses TRBV5-1 and TRBJ1-6; 9 bases match TRBD1. V was clipped by 3 bases and J by 10 bases; unmatched bases: 5. Germline CDR1 and CDR2: SGHRS and YFSETQ. CDR3 length equals 14 residues. The CDR3 protein is CASSWGQGESPLHF. For the CDR3, the DNA is TGCGCCAGCAGCTGGGGACAGGGTGAGTCACCCCTCCACTTT.

With respect to this clone: A junction end diverges from the germline sequence, so it may reflect a read error. This chain uses TRBV3-1 (or the pseudogene TRBV3-2) with TRBJ1-1, with D tentatively TRBD1 (5 bases). Per the germline V gene, CDR1 is LGHDT and CDR2 is YNNKEL (reference sequence). The CDR3 has 13 amino acids. This CDR3 is CASNSDSQGSTAF. As DNA, the CDR3 is TGTGCCAGCAACTCTGATAGCCAAGGTTCGACAGCCTTT.

The chain links TRBV5-1 to TRBJ2-7, with 10 positions matching TRBD1. Germline CDR1 SGHRS, CDR2 YFSETQ. V dropped 0 bases and J dropped 11; count of bases not matched to a gene: 14. CDR3 size: 16 residues. Written as DNA, the CDR3 is TGCGCCAGCAGCTTGGTAGGGGACAGGGGTACAGGAGCGGAGTACTTC. Protein: CASSLVGDRGTGAEYF.

The chain joins TRBV5-6 to TRBJ1-2; D might be TRBD1 (5 bases). The CDR3 runs 12 residues. Germline V gives CDR1 SGHDT, CDR2 YYEEEE. V was trimmed by 4 bases and J by 6 bases, leaving 10 bases between them. The CDR3 nucleotides are TGTGCCAGCAGCCGGGGCCGCGATGGCTACACCTTC. Protein product: CASSRGRDGYTF.